These 15 T cell receptor beta chains originate from one sample sequenced in a study of T cell repertoires in MIS-A myocarditis. TCRdb keeps only in-frame clones here, not all; method: immunoSEQ multiplex PCR. This table has 10,000 to 13,000 clones, roughly 84% appearing once. The sequenced sample consisted of right ventricle heart tissue obtained at autopsy. These receptors were taken from a man aged 18 to 30 with fulminant myocarditis from multisystem inflammatory syndrome in adults (MIS-A) after COVID-19.

The chain joins TRBV6-5 to TRBJ1-6, with D possibly matching TRBD1 (6 bases). Germline-derived CDR1 and CDR2 are MNHEY and SVGAGI. This CDR3 region has 15 residues. Trimming left V 10 bases short and J 8 bases short, with 21 bases between. As DNA, the CDR3 is TGTGCCACGTCTGACACGGGACACACTTATTCACCCCTCCACTTT. Amino acid sequence: CATSDTGHTYSPLHF.

The rearrangement uses TRBV28 and TRBJ1-2; the D gene is possibly TRBD1 (6 bases). V was shortened by 4 bases and J by 0 bases, with 6 bases between the two germline ends. The CDR3 covers 13 residues. CDR1 is MDHEN and CDR2 is SYDVKM in the germline V gene. The CDR3 reads CASSYRANYGYTF. The CDR3 DNA reads as TGTGCCAGCAGTTACAGGGCTAACTATGGCTACACCTTC.

This rearrangement joins TRBV6-5 to TRBJ1-2, with no clear D. Germline V gives CDR1 MNHEY, CDR2 SVGAGI. Trimming cost V 6 bases and J 1 base, with 9 bases left between them. This CDR3 spans 13 amino acids. The CDR3 bases are TGTGCCAGCAGGAACGGGAATAACTATGGCTACACCTTC. Its protein product is CASRNGNNYGYTF.

The chain joins TRBV5-4 to TRBJ2-7, with 8 bases matching TRBD1. V trimming: 4 bases; J trimming: 3 bases; junction bases outside the gene matches: 9. This CDR3 region has 15 residues. Germline V lookup: CDR1 SGHNT, CDR2 YYREEE (reference sequence). Written as DNA, the CDR3 is TGTGCCAGCAGCCCTGGACAGGGTATGCTCTACGAGCAGTACTTC. Translating it yields CASSPGQGMLYEQYF.

This clone was detected only once. V and J are TRBV7-2 and TRBJ1-1; a weak D match, TRBD1 (5 bases). The CDR3 consists of 14 residues. The germline CDR1 and CDR2 sequences are SGHTA and FQGNSA. Trimming stripped 1 base from V and 4 bases from J, with 10 bases between. The CDR3 region has the DNA TGTGCCAGCAGCTTAGACGTCGGGGGCACTGAAGCTTTCTTT. It encodes CASSLDVGGTEAFF.

The V and J genes are TRBV9 and TRBJ2-3, with TRBD1 matching over 11 bases. This CDR3 is built from 16 residues. V trimming: 3 bases; J trimming: 6 bases; junction bases outside the gene matches: 9. The germline CDR1 and CDR2 sequences are SGDLS and YYNGEE. CDR3 coding DNA: TGTGCCAGCAGCGAGAGGACAGGGGGCCCCGTGGATACGCAGTATTTT. Protein: CASSERTGGPVDTQYF.

This chain links TRBV6-6 with TRBJ2-7; possibly TRBD1 or TRBD2 for D (5 bases each). The CDR3 covers 13 residues. CDR1 and CDR2 from the germline V gene are MNHNY and SVGAGI (reference sequence). V dropped 5 bases and J dropped 2 bases, with 10 bases sitting between them. DNA for the CDR3: TGTGCCAGCAGTCCCCGGGACCCCTACGAGCAGTACTTC. It is translated as CASSPRDPYEQYF.

This chain connects TRBV2 to TRBJ1-4; D is undetermined. Looked up from germline, CDR1 is SNHLY and CDR2 is FYNNEI. V lost 3 bases, J lost 5 bases, and 10 bases lay in between. The CDR3 contains 14 residues. CDR3 region: CASSDRLLNEKLFF. The DNA of the CDR3 is TGTGCCAGCAGTGATCGACTCCTCAATGAAAAACTGTTTTTT.

CDR3: CSATGGDGYTF. The CDR3 nucleotides are TGCAGTGCCACGGGGGGGGACGGCTACACCTTC. The J gene is TRBJ1-2, the V gene TRBV29-1; D is possibly TRBD1 (5 bases). The germline CDR1 and CDR2 sequences are SQVTM and ANQGSEA. The CDR3 runs 11 residues.

The V and J genes are TRBV2 and TRBJ1-1; TRBD1 is a possible D gene (5 bases). The CDR3 is 14 residues long. The V end was cut by 3 bases, the J end by 4 bases, with 12 bases between. Germline loops: CDR1 SNHLY, CDR2 FYNNEI. CDR3 protein: CASSDRDRGTEAFF. The CDR3 region has the DNA TGTGCCAGCAGTGACAGGGATAGGGGCACTGAAGCTTTCTTT.

V gene TRBV2 combines with J gene TRBJ1-1; 9 positions agree with TRBD1. The CDR3 loop spans 14 amino acids. J was trimmed by 5 bases and V by 4 bases; bases with no gene match: 5. Germline lookup yields CDR1 SNHLY and CDR2 FYNNEI. The CDR3 here is CASSGTGGGTEAFF. The CDR3, as DNA: TGTGCCAGCAGTGGAACAGGGGGCGGAACTGAAGCTTTCTTT.

V and J are TRBV7-2 and TRBJ1-5, with TRBD1 matching over 8 bases. Looked up from germline, CDR1 is SGHTA and CDR2 is FQGNSA. V shed 5 bases, J shed 3 bases, and the junction held 6 bases outside the gene matches. The CDR3 is made up of 15 amino acids. The CDR3 bases are TGTGCCAGCAGCCCCGACAGGGGCAACAATCAGCCCCAGCATTTT. This sequence encodes CASSPDRGNNQPQHF.

The chain uses TRBV4-2 and TRBJ1-5, with TRBD1 as a possible D gene (6 bases). The CDR3 runs to 16 residues. V lost 0 bases and J lost 6, with 15 bases in between. Germline V lookup: CDR1 LGHNA, CDR2 YNFKEQ. The CDR3 DNA reads TGTGCCAGCAGCCAAGATCTCGTAGGGGGTCGTCAGCCCCAGCATTTT. Protein product: CASSQDLVGGRQPQHF.

The rearrangement joins TRBV2 to TRBJ2-3; TRBD1 agrees at 10 bases. The CDR3 is 14 amino acids. Germline trimming cut 8 bases from V and 4 bases from J; bases unmatched to any gene: 6. The germline gives CDR1 SNHLY, CDR2 FYNNEI. In DNA, the CDR3 is TGTGCCAGCTGCAGGGACAGGGGTGCAGATACGCAGTATTTT. It is translated as CASCRDRGADTQYF. Full variable domain (outside the CDR3, taken from reference TRBV2 and TRBJ2-3): EPEVTQTPSHQVTQMGQEVILRCVPISNHLYFYWYRQILGQKVEFLVSFYNNEISEKSEIFDDQFSVERPDGSNFTLKIRSTKLEDSAMYFCASCRDRGADTQYFGPGTRLTVL.

This chain connects TRBV5-4 to TRBJ2-2; D gene unclear. The CDR3 runs to 12 residues. Trimming removed 4 bases from V and 6 bases from J, with 7 bases in between. Germline CDR1 and CDR2: SGHNT and YYREEE (reference sequence). The DNA for the CDR3 is TGTGCCAGCAGCCACGATCCCGGGGAGCTGTTTTTT. Encoded protein: CASSHDPGELFF.